This T cell receptor beta chain was sequenced during a study of early T cells in non-severe SARS-CoV-2 infection. About the study: With bulk RNA from unsorted whole blood as input, sequencing yielded unpaired chains. Study-wide points: VDJdb matches were skewed toward anti-spike CD8 T cell responses.

Germline V lookup: CDR1 SEHNR, CDR2 FQNEAQ (reference sequence). The V gene lost 5 bases and the J gene lost 0 bases, with 13 bases spanning the gap. This CDR3 contains 15 residues. This clonotype occurred many times. The antigen is not known. Unique molecular identifiers tagged individual cDNA molecules. MiXCR, applied by TCRdb to the 5' RACE reads, yields one record per CDR3 protein. The data show 85,000 to 100,000 distinct CDR3 sequences, 9.5% to 12% seen once. This chain connects TRBV7-9 to TRBJ1-1; a weak D match, TRBD1 (5 bases). Sequencing used whole blood. The receptor was derived from an adult who was a healthcare worker with PCR-confirmed SARS-CoV-2 infection or an uninfected control (not recorded which). CDR3 nucleotide sequence: TGTGCCAGCAGCACCGGGGCAGTCATGAACACTGAAGCTTTCTTT. The encoded protein is CASSTGAVMNTEAFF.